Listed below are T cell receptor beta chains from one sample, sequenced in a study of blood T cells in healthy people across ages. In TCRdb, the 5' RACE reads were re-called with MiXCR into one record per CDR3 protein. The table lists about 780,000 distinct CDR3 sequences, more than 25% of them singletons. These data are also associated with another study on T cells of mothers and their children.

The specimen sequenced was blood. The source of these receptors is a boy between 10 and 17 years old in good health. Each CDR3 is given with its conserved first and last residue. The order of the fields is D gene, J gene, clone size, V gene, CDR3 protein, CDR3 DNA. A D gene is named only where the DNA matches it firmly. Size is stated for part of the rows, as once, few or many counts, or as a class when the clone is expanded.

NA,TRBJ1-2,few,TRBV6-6,CASNRPGEGSYGYTF,TGTGCCAGCAATCGCCCAGGGGAGGGGTCTTATGGCTACACCTTC
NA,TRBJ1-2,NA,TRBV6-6,CASTGAYGYTF,TGTGCCAGCACCGGAGCCTATGGCTACACCTTC
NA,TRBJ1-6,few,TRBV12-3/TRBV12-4,CASSWLRGILHF,TGTGCCAGCAGTTGGCTGCGGGGGATCCTCCACTTT
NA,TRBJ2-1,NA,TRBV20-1,CSARDLGGGRSYNEQFF,TGCAGTGCTAGAGATTTAGGCGGAGGGCGCTCCTACAATGAGCAGTTCTTC
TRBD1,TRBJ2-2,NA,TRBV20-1,CSARIRGINTGELFF,TGCAGTGCTAGAATCAGGGGGATCAACACCGGGGAGCTGTTTTTT
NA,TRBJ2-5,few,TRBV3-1,CASSQDRRDPDQETQYF,TGTGCCAGCAGCCAAGATCGGAGGGACCCAGATCAAGAGACCCAGTACTTC
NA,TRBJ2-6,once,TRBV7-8,CASSLGLQPISGANVLTF,TGTGCCAGCAGCTTAGGATTACAGCCGATATCTGGGGCCAACGTCCTGACTTTC
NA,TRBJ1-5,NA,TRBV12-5,CASGLVLGRGGQPQHF,TGTGCTAGTGGTTTGGTACTAGGTCGGGGAGGTCAGCCCCAGCATTTT
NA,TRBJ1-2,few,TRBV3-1,CASSQGKDGYTF,TGTGCCAGCAGCCAAGGGAAGGATGGCTACACCTTC
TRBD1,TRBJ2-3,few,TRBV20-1,CSAHPGTGDPSDTQYF,TGCAGTGCCCACCCGGGGACAGGGGACCCCTCCGATACGCAGTATTTT
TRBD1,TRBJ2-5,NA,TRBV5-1,CASSQGQKGAQYF,TGTGCCAGCAGCCAGGGACAGAAAGGGGCCCAGTACTTC
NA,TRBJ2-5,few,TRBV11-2,CASSDVLGGETQYF,TGTGCCAGCAGCGATGTCTTAGGGGGAGAGACCCAGTACTTC
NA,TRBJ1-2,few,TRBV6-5,CASRSSGGGYTF,TGTGCCAGCAGGTCAAGCGGCGGAGGCTACACCTTC
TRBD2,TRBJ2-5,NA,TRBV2,CASSGFSGETFTETQYF,TGTGCCAGCAGTGGGTTTAGCGGGGAAACTTTCACAGAGACCCAGTACTTC
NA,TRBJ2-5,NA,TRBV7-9,CASSLQGIGETQYF,TGTGCCAGCAGCTTACAAGGGATAGGCGAGACCCAGTACTTC
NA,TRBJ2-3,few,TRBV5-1,CASSNDRRRLDTQYF,TGCGCCAGCAGCAATGACAGGAGACGCCTGGATACGCAGTATTTT
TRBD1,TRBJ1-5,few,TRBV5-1,CASSLGTGGADQPQHF,TGCGCCAGCAGCTTGGGGACAGGGGGCGCGGATCAGCCCCAGCATTTT
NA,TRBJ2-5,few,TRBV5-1,CASSLVGGQGGETQYF,TGCGCCAGCAGCTTGGTTGGCGGGCAGGGAGGAGAGACCCAGTACTTC
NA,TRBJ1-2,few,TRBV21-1,CASSRGCGYTF,TGTGCCAGCAGCAGGGGTTGCGGCTACACCTTC
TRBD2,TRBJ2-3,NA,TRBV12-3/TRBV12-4,CASSLATSGGSDTQYF,TGTGCCAGCAGTCTTGCGACTAGCGGGGGTTCAGATACGCAGTATTTT
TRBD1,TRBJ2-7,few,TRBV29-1,CSVRDRVSSYEQYF,TGCAGCGTCCGGGACAGGGTCAGCTCCTACGAGCAGTACTTC
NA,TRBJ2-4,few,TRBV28,CASSRRLAKNIQYF,TGTGCCAGCAGTCGGCGTTTAGCCAAAAACATTCAGTACTTC
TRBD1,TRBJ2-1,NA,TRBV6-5,CASSYSGTGYEQFF,TGTGCCAGCAGTTACTCTGGGACAGGGTATGAGCAGTTCTTC
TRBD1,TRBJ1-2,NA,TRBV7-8,CASWDRLNYGYAF,TGTGCCAGCTGGGACAGGTTAAACTATGGCTACGCCTTC
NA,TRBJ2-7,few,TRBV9,CASSPRGSHYEQYF,TGTGCCAGCAGCCCTAGAGGCTCCCACTACGAGCAGTACTTC
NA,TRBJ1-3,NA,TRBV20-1,CSARWGFRDTIYF,TGCAGTGCTAGATGGGGTTTTAGAGACACCATATATTTT
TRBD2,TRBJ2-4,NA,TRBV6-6,CASSYSLAGGNIQYF,TGTGCCAGCAGTTACTCTCTAGCGGGGGGGAACATTCAGTACTTC
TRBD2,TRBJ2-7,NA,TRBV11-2,CASRGTSGDSYEQYF,TGTGCCAGCAGGGGGACTAGCGGGGACTCCTACGAGCAGTACTTC
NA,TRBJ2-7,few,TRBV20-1,CSASRPDLFNYEQYF,TGCAGTGCTTCCCGACCGGATCTCTTCAACTACGAGCAGTACTTC
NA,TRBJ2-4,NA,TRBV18,CASSTGFGSDIQYF,TGTGCCAGCTCAACAGGTTTTGGGTCGGACATTCAGTACTTC
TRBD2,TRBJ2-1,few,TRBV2,CASSAQRGNNEQFF,TGTGCCAGCAGTGCTCAGCGGGGGAACAATGAGCAGTTCTTC
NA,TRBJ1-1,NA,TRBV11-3,CASSPGKGWNTEAFF,TGTGCCAGCAGCCCCGGGAAGGGTTGGAACACTGAAGCTTTCTTT
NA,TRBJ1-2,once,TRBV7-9,CASSIGGTNYGYTF,TGTGCCAGCAGCATCGGAGGAACTAACTATGGCTACACCTTC
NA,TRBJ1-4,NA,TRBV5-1,CASSLLGSGEEKLFF,TGCGCCAGCAGCCTCCTAGGTTCCGGTGAAGAAAAACTGTTTTTT
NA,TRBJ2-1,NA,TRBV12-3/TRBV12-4,CASRPDASNEQFF,TGTGCCAGCAGACCGGACGCCAGCAATGAGCAGTTCTTC
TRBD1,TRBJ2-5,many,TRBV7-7,CASSSDRGEETQYF,TGTGCTAGCAGCTCGGACAGGGGAGAAGAGACCCAGTACTTC
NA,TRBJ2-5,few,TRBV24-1,CATSAPSGTQYF,TGTGCCACCAGTGCACCATCGGGGACCCAGTACTTC
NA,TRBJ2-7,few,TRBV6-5,CASRFNYEQYF,TGTGCCAGCAGGTTCAACTACGAGCAGTACTTC
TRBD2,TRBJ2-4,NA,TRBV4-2,CASSPGLAVSLAKNIQYF,TGTGCCAGCAGCCCGGGACTAGCGGTGTCTCTAGCCAAAAACATTCAGTACTTC
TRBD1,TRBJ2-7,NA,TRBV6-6,CASSYPTGQLAEQYF,TGTGCCAGCAGTTACCCTACGGGACAGCTAGCCGAGCAGTACTTC
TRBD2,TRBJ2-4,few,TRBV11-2,CASSFYLSGGTKNIQYF,TGTGCCAGCAGCTTTTATCTAAGCGGGGGGACCAAAAACATTCAGTACTTC